These 9 T cell receptor beta chains were sequenced from one sample in a study of regulatory T cells in long-lasting Graves disease. Combining iRepertoire HTBI primers with Arm-PCR of CDR3 regions, the authors built TCR beta libraries. TCRdb re-called the multiplex PCR reads with MiXCR, one entry per CDR3 protein. Seen here are 400,000 to 500,000 distinct CDR3 sequences, around 15% observed once, and the top ten hold around a sixth. As for time point: newly diagnosed GD, antithyroid drugs for less than 3 months. From RNA extracted from PBMCs, the TCR library was made. The sample was also linked to a second study, of T cells in Graves' hyperthyroidism and ophthalmopathy.

The material sequenced was peripheral blood mononuclear cells (PBMCs), taken at new diagnosis, from a patient treated with antithyroid drugs. Receptors were obtained from a woman aged 45-60 years with Graves disease.

This clonotype occurred a few times. The genes are TRBV7-9 and TRBJ2-4; 13 nucleotides agree with TRBD2. Germline-derived CDR1 and CDR2 are SEHNR and FQNEAQ (reference sequence). The V segment lost 5 bases and the J segment 10 bases; nucleotides outside the gene matches: 8. This CDR3 contains 15 residues. The CDR3 DNA reads TGTGCCAGCAGCCATCTACTAGCGGGAGGGGAAATTCAGTACTTC. This gives the protein CASSHLLAGGEIQYF.

This clonotype has at least ten counts. The chain is built from TRBV11-2 and TRBJ2-7; either TRBD1 or TRBD2 may supply D (5 bases each). Germline CDR1 is SGHAT and CDR2 is FQNNGV. The CDR3 is made up of 15 amino acids. V lost 0 bases, J lost 3 bases, and 12 bases lay in between. The CDR3 reads CASSLDLGVNYEQYF. DNA for the CDR3: TGTGCCAGCAGCTTAGATCTGGGGGTTAACTACGAGCAGTACTTC. The variable domain in full, with the rest retrieved from reference TRBV11-2 and TRBJ2-7, is EAGVAQSPRYKIIEKRQSVAFWCNPISGHATLYWYQQILGQGPKLLIQFQNNGVVDDSQLPKDRFSAERLKGVDSTLKIQPAKLEDSAVYLCASSLDLGVNYEQYFGPGTRLTVT.

This clonotype was seen repeatedly, ten times or more. The chain carries TRBV11-2 and TRBJ2-2; D gene ambiguous. This CDR3 spans 13 amino acids. V was shortened by 8 bases and J by 5 bases, with 12 bases between the two germline ends. Germline CDR1 and CDR2: SGHAT and FQNNGV. The CDR3 here is CASGSPWTGELFF. CDR3 nucleotides: TGTGCCAGCGGGTCCCCGTGGACCGGGGAGCTGTTTTTT.

This clonotype came up many times. The chain recombines TRBV18 with TRBJ1-1, with TRBD1 matching 10 bases. With V trimmed by 5 bases and J by 7 bases, 7 bases remained unmatched. Germline loops: CDR1 KGHSH, CDR2 LQKENI. The CDR3 length is 14 residues. The CDR3 reads CASSAGDRGNEAFF. The CDR3 DNA is TGTGCCAGCTCAGCAGGGGACAGGGGAAATGAAGCTTTCTTT.

The chain uses TRBV30 and TRBJ1-5; D is perhaps TRBD1 (5 bases). The CDR3 covers 15 residues. Germline CDR1 and CDR2: GTSNPN and SVGIG (reference sequence). Trimming took 0 bases from V and 2 from J, leaving 11 bases between them. The CDR3 sequence is CAWSVLPGRNQPQHF. CDR3 in DNA: TGTGCCTGGAGTGTACTTCCGGGGCGCAATCAGCCCCAGCATTTT.

A few counts support this clonotype. The chain is built from TRBV5-1 and TRBJ2-1; D not certain. Trimming cost V 0 bases and J 2 bases, with 9 bases left between them. Germline CDR1 is SGHRS and CDR2 is YFSETQ. The CDR3 contains 15 residues. The CDR3 coding sequence is TGCGCCAGCAGCTTGGGCAACTTGGCCTACAATGAGCAGTTCTTC. Translated, it gives CASSLGNLAYNEQFF.

This clonotype was seen many times. This chain's CDR3 is CASSQDWDRGEGSYEQYF. Written as DNA, the CDR3 is TGTGCCAGCAGCCAAGATTGGGACAGGGGGGAGGGCTCCTACGAGCAGTACTTC. The gene calls are TRBV3-1 and TRBJ2-7; the match to TRBD1 covers 11 bases. The CDR3 length is 18 residues. Germline V CDR1 and CDR2: LGHDT, YNNKEL (reference sequence). V gave up 0 bases and J gave up 0 bases; unmatched junction bases: 7.

As for this clonotype: This could be a read error, since a much larger clone is one nucleotide away. V is TRBV9 and J is TRBJ2-3, with TRBD2 matching 12 bases. Germline V gene data show CDR1 as SGDLS and CDR2 as YYNGEE. This CDR3 is built from 16 residues. J lost 2 bases, V lost 0 bases, and 1 base had no gene match. The CDR3 reads CASSVGTSGNTDTQYF. The CDR3 nucleotides read TGTGCCAGCAGCGTAGGGACTAGCGGGAACACAGATACGCAGTATTTT.

In this sample, this clonotype turned up many times. The V call is TRBV6-1, the J call TRBJ2-7; the D gene is possibly TRBD2 (6 bases). CDR3 length: 16 residues. Germline lookup yields CDR1 MNHNS and CDR2 SASEGT. The V end lost 2 bases, the J end lost 2 bases, and 16 bases lay between the germline ends. CDR3 DNA: TGTGCCAGCAGTGAATACGCTAGCGCACAGGCCTACGAGCAGTACTTC. Residues: CASSEYASAQAYEQYF.